This T cell receptor (beta chain) was sequenced during a study of OX40 agonist ivuxolimab in advanced cancers. Study-wide background: Dose-escalation patients suffered from hepatocellular carcinoma, melanoma, renal cell or head and neck cancer. Study-wide points: Within 6 weeks, CD4+ and CD8+ blood T cells expanded clonally at 0.1 to 3.0 mg/kg. Expanded peripheral T cells had an undetermined antigen specificity.

As to this clone: The antigen is undetermined.

Sampling times: baseline, cycle 4 day 1, cycle 7 day 1. The CDR3 has 14 amino acids. Deletions cut 0 bases from V and 3 bases from J, with 9 bases between. Germline V gene lookup returns CDR1 LNHNV and CDR2 YYDKDF (reference sequence). Assay: immunoSEQ multiplex PCR; the TCRdb copy retains only in-frame clones and omits some. Counted here are some 44,000 clones, about 86% occurring once; the ten biggest clones make up 21%. The gene calls are TRBV15 and TRBJ2-7; D is unresolved. The TCR comes from an adult with an advanced solid tumor such as melanoma, head and neck, liver or kidney cancer. The sequenced sample was CD4+ or CD8+ T cells sorted from blood, obtained in a trial of the OX40 agonist ivuxolimab. In DNA form, the CDR3 reads TGTGCCACCAGCAGAGATCGTACAGACTACGAGCAGTACTTC. It encodes CATSRDRTDYEQYF.